What follows describes a single T cell receptor beta chain. Some clones are missing from TCRdb's copy, which holds only in-frame ones; the method was immunoSEQ multiplex PCR. The sample holds 120,000 or so clones, around 80% seen once. These data belong to a study of T cell responses to AZD1222 COVID-19 vaccine. The clonotype originates from an adult who received the AZD1222 COVID-19 vaccine. This specimen consisted of peripheral blood, obtained 28 days after the second AZD1222 dose.

This CDR3 reads CASKSREARTEAFF. CDR3 sequence (DNA): TGTGCCAGTAAATCCAGGGAGGCCAGGACTGAAGCTTTCTTT. The J gene is TRBJ1-1, the V gene TRBV6-5, with D possibly TRBD1 on 5 matching bases. The CDR3 totals 14 residues. The germline gives CDR1 MNHEY, CDR2 SVGAGI. Trimming shortened V by 9 bases and J by 5 bases, and 19 bases separated the two germline ends.